These 9 T cell receptor beta chains were all obtained from the same sample, sequenced in a study of shared clonotypes between healthy human individuals (dated by TCRdb to the early 2020s). Library generation was performed with the immunoSEQ multiplex PCR assay. TCRdb provides this immuneACCESS table in a form limited to in-frame rearrangements. Some clones are lacking; in checked studies, under half of them reflect an unresolved V gene, and why the rest are absent is not known. Here the sample has about 800,000 clones; 90% to 98% occur a single time. The ten largest clones add up to less than 0.25% of the sample. CD8 naive samples were CD45RO-negative cells positively selected for CCR7, giving a CD45RA+CCR7+ population that excluded TemRA cells. Sequencing was performed on naive CD8+ T cells sorted from blood. The intended sense of this specimen's cell subset or site label: CD45RA+CCR7+. The receptors stem from a young man in good health.

This chain uses TRBV7-9 with TRBJ2-1, with 7 bases fitting TRBD2. With 1 base clipped from V and 7 bases from J, the junction kept 7 bases outside the gene matches. The CDR3 consists of 15 residues. CDR1 SEHNR and CDR2 FQNEAQ come from the germline V gene (reference sequence). CDR3 amino acids: CASSLVAGVYNEQFF. The CDR3 region has the DNA TGTGCCAGCAGCTTAGTAGCGGGTGTTTATAATGAGCAGTTCTTC. Complete variable domain (other parts from reference TRBV7-9 and TRBJ2-1): DTGVSQNPRHKITKRGQNVTFRCDPISEHNRLYWYRQTLGQGPEFLTYFQNEAQLEKSRLLSDRFSAERPKGSFSTLEIQRTEQGDSAMYLCASSLVAGVYNEQFFGPGTRLTVL.

The genes are TRBV11-2 and TRBJ2-1; D assignment may be TRBD1 or TRBD2 (6 bases each). Trimming stripped 1 base from V and 9 bases from J, with 13 bases between. Germline loops: CDR1 SGHAT, CDR2 FQNNGV. There are 14 residues in the CDR3. The CDR3 nucleotides read TGTGCCAGCAGCTTAGTTTCGGGGGCTGGTGAGCAGTTCTTC. Residues: CASSLVSGAGEQFF.

The chain recombines TRBV4-1 with TRBJ2-1; maybe TRBD1 (6 bases). This CDR3 has 17 amino acids. The germline gives CDR1 MGHRA, CDR2 YSYEKL. Deletions cut 4 bases from V and 4 bases from J, with 20 bases between. The CDR3 is CASSPYGTGQLYNEQFF. In DNA, the CDR3 is TGCGCCAGCAGCCCCTATGGCACGGGACAACTTTACAATGAGCAGTTCTTC.

The J gene is TRBJ2-7, the V gene TRBV6-1; a possible D gene is TRBD1 (6 bases). This CDR3 is 15 amino acids long. CDR1 is MNHNS and CDR2 is SASEGT in the germline V gene. Between the trimmed V and J ends, which lost 4 bases and 6 bases, there was a span of 19 bases. In nucleotides, the CDR3 is TGTGCCAGCAGTGCGAAAGGCAGGGGACGGGTCGAGCAGTACTTC. Protein: CASSAKGRGRVEQYF.

This chain joins TRBV14 and TRBJ1-1; 7 bases agree with TRBD1. The CDR3 is 14 residues long. V shed 2 bases, J shed 10 bases, and the junction held 10 bases outside the gene matches. CDR1 and CDR2 (germline): SGHDN, FVKESK. The DNA of the CDR3 is TGTGCCAGCAGCCAATACCCGACAGGGCTTGGAGCTTTCTTT. This translates into CASSQYPTGLGAFF.

V gene TRBV7-7 combines with J gene TRBJ2-1; D is unclear. The CDR3 is 16 amino acids. Deletions cut 2 bases from V and 4 bases from J, with 15 bases between. Germline V gene data show CDR1 as SSHAT and CDR2 as FNYEAQ (reference sequence). The CDR3 nucleotides are TGTGCCAGCAGCTTACCAGCGTCAAAAACTTACAATGAGCAGTTCTTC. Its protein product is CASSLPASKTYNEQFF.

V and J are TRBV30 and TRBJ1-5; possible D gene TRBD1, 5 bases. The CDR3 has 13 residues. Trimming shortened V by 0 bases and J by 7 bases, and 10 bases separated the two germline ends. Germline V CDR1 and CDR2: GTSNPN, SVGIG (reference sequence). The CDR3 DNA reads as TGTGCCTGGAGTGTTGAGGGGTTCCAGCCCCAGCATTTT. Amino acid sequence: CAWSVEGFQPQHF.

The chain recombines TRBV14 with TRBJ2-7; 8 positions agree with TRBD1. Per the germline V gene, CDR1 is SGHDN and CDR2 is FVKESK. J was trimmed by 3 bases and V by 4 bases; bases with no gene match: 8. The CDR3 runs 15 residues. The CDR3 coding sequence is TGTGCCAGCAGCCTTTCCGGACAGGGCTACTACGAGCAGTACTTC. It codes for CASSLSGQGYYEQYF.

This chain joins TRBV10-2 and TRBJ2-2; unclear D gene. The CDR3 spans 12 residues. The germline CDR1 and CDR2 sequences are WSHSY and SAAADI. Trimming took 5 bases from V and 3 from J, leaving 4 bases between them. CDR3 sequence: CASSQYTGELFF. The CDR3 nucleotides read TGCGCCAGCAGTCAGTACACCGGGGAGCTGTTTTTT.